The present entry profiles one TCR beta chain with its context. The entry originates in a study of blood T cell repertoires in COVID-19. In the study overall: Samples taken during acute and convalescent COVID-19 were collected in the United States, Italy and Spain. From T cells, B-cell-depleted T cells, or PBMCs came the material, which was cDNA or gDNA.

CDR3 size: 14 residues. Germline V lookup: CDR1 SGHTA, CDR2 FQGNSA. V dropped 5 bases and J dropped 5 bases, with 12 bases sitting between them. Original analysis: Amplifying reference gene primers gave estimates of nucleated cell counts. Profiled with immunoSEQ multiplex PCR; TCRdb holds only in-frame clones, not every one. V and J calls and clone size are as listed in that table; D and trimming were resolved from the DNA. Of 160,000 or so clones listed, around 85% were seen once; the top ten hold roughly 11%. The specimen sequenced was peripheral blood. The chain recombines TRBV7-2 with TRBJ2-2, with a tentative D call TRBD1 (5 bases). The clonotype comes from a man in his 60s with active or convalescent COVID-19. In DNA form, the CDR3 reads TGTGCCAGCAGCCCCGGCAGGGTTACCGGGGAGCTGTTTTTT. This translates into CASSPGRVTGELFF.